This record covers a single T cell receptor (beta chain). The data belong to a study of blood T cell repertoires in COVID-19. Study background: The United States, Italy and Spain supplied acute and convalescent COVID-19 samples. T cells, B-cell-depleted T cells, or PBMCs provided the cDNA or gDNA that served as material.

The CDR3 totals 16 residues. Germline assignment: CDR1 LGHDT and CDR2 YNNKEL (reference sequence). Trimming took 1 base from V and 10 from J; bases not matched to a gene: 11. Original processing notes: Estimation of nucleated cell counts was performed using reference gene primer amplification. The assay was immunoSEQ multiplex PCR, and TCRdb's table has in-frame clones only and misses some. V and J calls and clone size are as listed in that table; D and trimming were resolved from the DNA. Here the sample spans just over 300,000 clones, about 85% being singletons. The chain is built from TRBV3-1 (or the pseudogene TRBV3-2) and TRBJ2-1; 9 nucleotides line up with TRBD1. Sequenced: peripheral blood. The sequence was collected from a man aged 18 to 29 with active or convalescent COVID-19. For the CDR3, the DNA is TGTGCCAGCAGCCAAGGGACCCGGAGGGACAGGGAGGAGCAGTTCTTC. The encoded protein is CASSQGTRRDREEQFF.